These 10 T cell receptor beta chains share one sample of origin, sequenced in a study of identical twins. TCRdb reprocessed the 5' RACE reads with MiXCR, giving one entry per CDR3 protein. Here the sample spans approximately 190,000 distinct CDR3 sequences, 15% to 20% being singletons. This same sample was also part of a study on T cells expressing NK-cell markers.

The sequencing input was CD8+ T cells sorted from blood. Every receptor here comes from a woman in her late teens or twenties in good health.

The chain joins TRBV6-2 or TRBV6-3 to TRBJ2-2; D is perhaps TRBD1 (6 bases). The ends were cut back, 2 bases at V and 0 bases at J, with 22 bases in the middle. CDR1 is MNHEY and CDR2 is SVGEGT in the germline V gene. The CDR3 sequence is 20 residues long. The DNA for the CDR3 is TGTGCCAGCAGTTACCCTCAGGGGACACAACTACGATCGAACACCGGGGAGCTGTTTTTT. It specifies CASSYPQGTQLRSNTGELFF.

J is TRBJ2-2 and V is TRBV9; D tentatively reads TRBD1 or TRBD2 (5 bases each). CDR3 length equals 17 residues. CDR1 is SGDLS, CDR2 YYNGEE, per germline. Trimming pared 0 bases from V and 4 bases from J, leaving 16 bases between. CDR3 residues: CASSVAGTPGSTGELFF. CDR3 DNA sequence: TGTGCCAGCAGCGTAGCGGGGACCCCAGGATCCACCGGGGAGCTGTTTTTT.

This clonotype was counted a few times. J is TRBJ2-7 and V is TRBV7-9; D is possibly TRBD2 (6 bases). Germline assignment: CDR1 SEHNR and CDR2 FQNEAQ (reference sequence). Trimming took off 7 bases at V and 7 bases at J, with 14 bases between the two ends. CDR3 length: 12 amino acids. For the CDR3, the DNA is TGTGCCAGCACCTCGGAGGGTTGGGAGCAGTACTTC. It encodes CASTSEGWEQYF.

The chain links TRBV15 to TRBJ1-1, with TRBD1 as a possible D gene (6 bases). Germline CDR1 reads LNHNV; CDR2 reads YYDKDF (reference sequence). CDR3 length equals 15 residues. The V gene lost 5 bases and the J gene lost 3 bases, with 16 bases spanning the gap. The CDR3 here is CATSPTGTGYTEAFF. DNA of the CDR3: TGTGCCACCAGCCCTACAGGGACGGGGTACACTGAAGCTTTCTTT.

V gene TRBV6-2 or TRBV6-3 combines with J gene TRBJ2-1; D is undetermined. The CDR3 has 20 amino acids. CDR1 and CDR2 from the germline V gene are MNHEY and SVGEGT. Trimming removed 6 bases at V and 0 bases at J, with 27 bases between. CDR3 loop: CASSGRPAVLVITSYNEQFF. The CDR3 DNA follows: TGTGCCAGCAGCGGGCGCCCGGCCGTGCTCGTCATTACCTCCTACAATGAGCAGTTCTTC.

This rearrangement joins TRBV6-5 to TRBJ2-7, with 11 positions matching TRBD2. The germline gives CDR1 MNHEY, CDR2 SVGAGI. Trimming at V came to 0 bases and at J to 1 base, leaving 2 bases not matched to a gene. The CDR3 sequence is 16 residues long. The DNA for the CDR3 is TGTGCCAGCAGTTACTCGACTAGCGGGGTTTCCTACGAGCAGTACTTC. Translating gives CASSYSTSGVSYEQYF.

This clonotype was seen a few times. The chain links TRBV7-9 to TRBJ2-5, with D hard to call. The CDR3 sequence is 15 residues long. Looked up from germline, CDR1 is SEHNR and CDR2 is FQNEAQ (reference sequence). Trimming stripped 4 bases from V and 3 bases from J, with 15 bases between. CDR3 DNA: TGTGCCAGCAGCTCGTCGCTAAGATTTGAAGAGACCCAGTACTTC. The encoded protein is CASSSSLRFEETQYF.

This clonotype was detected a few times. This chain uses TRBV2 with TRBJ2-1; D is possibly TRBD2 (6 bases). The CDR3 runs 12 residues. Germline V gene sequence: CDR1 SNHLY, CDR2 FYNNEI. Trimming pared 9 bases from V and 6 bases from J, leaving 12 bases between. CDR3 protein: CARTGLFNEQFF. In nucleotides, the CDR3 is TGTGCCAGGACGGGACTTTTCAATGAGCAGTTCTTC.

V usage is TRBV3-1 and J usage is TRBJ1-1; 10 nucleotides agree with TRBD1. The CDR3 is 15 residues long. V trimming: 5 bases; J trimming: 3 bases; junction bases outside the gene matches: 6. The germline gives CDR1 LGHDT, CDR2 YNNKEL (reference sequence). The CDR3 nucleotides are TGTGCCAGCAGCTTCACCGGGACAGGGGACACTGAAGCTTTCTTT. It codes for CASSFTGTGDTEAFF.

This clonotype was seen a few times. The chain employs TRBV13 and TRBJ1-2; unclear D gene. V was pared by 1 base and J by 6 bases, with 9 bases between. The CDR3 has 13 residues. Germline CDR1 PRHDT, CDR2 FYEKMQ (reference sequence). CDR3 nucleotides: TGTGCCAGCAGCTTAGCGGAGGCTAATGGCTACACCTTC. The encoded protein is CASSLAEANGYTF.